This T cell receptor beta chain was captured in a study of T cell responses to AZD1222 COVID-19 vaccine. Assay used: immunoSEQ multiplex PCR; TCRdb lists only in-frame clones, some missing. The table lists 45,000 to 70,000 clones, about 86% of them singletons. Between the trimmed V and J ends, which lost 2 bases and 8 bases, there was a span of 6 bases. The V gene's germline CDR1 is MNHEY and CDR2 SVGEGT. The CDR3 consists of 11 residues. This TCR came from an adult in good health. The V and J genes are TRBV6-2 or TRBV6-3 and TRBJ1-2; D gene ambiguous. The sequences come from peripheral blood, collected on day 0 of AZD1222 vaccination. The CDR3 DNA sequence: TGTGCCAGCAGTTACCGGGCCGGCTACACCTTC. This codes for CASSYRAGYTF.